These 8 T cell receptor beta chains share one sample of origin, sequenced in a study of blood T cell repertoires in COVID-19. The data were produced by immunoSEQ multiplex PCR, yet TCRdb's version contains in-frame clones alone and is incomplete. This repertoire shows over 120,000 clones, roughly 89% found once; its top ten account for under 9%. The specimen was peripheral blood. The receptors shown here come from a woman in her 50s with active or convalescent COVID-19.

The rearrangement joins TRBV6-1 to TRBJ1-5; no clear D. The CDR3 runs to 14 residues. The germline V and J ends were trimmed by 4 bases and 0 bases, with 7 bases remaining between them. Germline CDR1 is MNHNS and CDR2 is SASEGT. CDR3 DNA: TGTGCCAGCAGTGGAGCTTATAGCAATCAGCCCCAGCATTTT. Amino acids: CASSGAYSNQPQHF.

This clone was detected only a few times. The chain uses TRBV12-5 and TRBJ1-1, with no clear D. The CDR3 totals 13 residues. Trimming pared 0 bases from V and 8 bases from J, leaving 10 bases between. CDR1 is LGHNT, CDR2 FRNRAP, per germline. CDR3 residues: CASGLVRIAEAFF. The CDR3, as DNA: TGTGCTAGTGGTTTGGTACGAATAGCAGAAGCTTTCTTT.

The gene calls are TRBV5-1 and TRBJ2-7; 9 bases line up with TRBD1. This CDR3 is built from 15 residues. Germline V CDR1 and CDR2: SGHRS, YFSETQ. V lost 5 bases and J lost 5; bases outside the gene matches: 11. The CDR3, as DNA: TGCGCCAGCAGTCAAACCGGGACAGGGTTCGACGAGCAGTACTTC. Its translation: CASSQTGTGFDEQYF.

The genes are TRBV19 and TRBJ2-7; 8 bases align to TRBD1. CDR3 length: 14 amino acids. V trimming: 6 bases; J trimming: 0 bases; junction bases outside the gene matches: 4. Germline V gene data show CDR1 as LNHDA and CDR2 as SQIVND (reference sequence). CDR3 in amino acids: CASSQGTGSYEQYF. Written as DNA, the CDR3 is TGTGCCAGTAGCCAAGGGACAGGCTCCTACGAGCAGTACTTC.

The rearrangement links TRBV7-2 to TRBJ2-7; the D gene is possibly TRBD2 (6 bases). The germline V gene has CDR1 SGHTA and CDR2 FQGNSA. V lost 1 base to trimming and J lost 2 bases, with 21 bases between them. CDR3 length equals 18 residues. Written as DNA, the CDR3 is TGTGCCAGCAGCTTAGTCTTGTCCTTCGGCGGGGCCACCTACGAGCAGTACTTC. This translates into CASSLVLSFGGATYEQYF.

The chain recombines TRBV11-2 with TRBJ2-1; a possible D gene is TRBD1 (6 bases). The CDR3 contains 13 residues. Trimming removed 4 bases from V and 9 bases from J, with 13 bases in between. Looked up from germline, CDR1 is SGHAT and CDR2 is FQNNGV. The CDR3, as DNA: TGTGCCAGCAGCTCGCAGGGGAGCGGTGAGCAGTTCTTC. Translated: CASSSQGSGEQFF.

The J gene is TRBJ1-4, the V gene TRBV4-1; D perhaps matches TRBD1 (6 bases). Germline V gives CDR1 MGHRA, CDR2 YSYEKL. Trimming cost V 1 base and J 7 bases, with 10 bases left between them. The length of the CDR3 is 14 residues. The CDR3 bases are TGCGCCAGCAGCCAAGGGACAGTACGTGAAAAACTGTTTTTT. Translation: CASSQGTVREKLFF.

This clone is deemed medium-sized. The CDR3 bases are TGTGCCACTGGCGACAGTACTCTCTACGAGCAGTACTTC. This sequence encodes CATGDSTLYEQYF. J is TRBJ2-7 and V is TRBV19, with a possible D match to TRBD1 (5 bases). There are 13 residues in the CDR3. CDR1 is LNHDA, CDR2 SQIVND, per germline (reference sequence). V was pared by 10 bases and J by 3 bases, with 16 bases between.